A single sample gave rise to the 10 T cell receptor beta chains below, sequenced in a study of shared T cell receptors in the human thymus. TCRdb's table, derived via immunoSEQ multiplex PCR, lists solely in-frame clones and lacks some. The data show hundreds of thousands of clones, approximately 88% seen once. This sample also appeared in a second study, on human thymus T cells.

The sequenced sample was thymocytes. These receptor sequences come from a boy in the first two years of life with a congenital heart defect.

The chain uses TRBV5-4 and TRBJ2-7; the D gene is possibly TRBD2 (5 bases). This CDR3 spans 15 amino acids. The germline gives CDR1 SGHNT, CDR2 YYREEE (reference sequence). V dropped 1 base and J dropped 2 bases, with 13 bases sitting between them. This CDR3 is CASSLYVGVTYEQYF. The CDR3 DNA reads TGTGCCAGCAGCTTGTATGTGGGAGTAACCTACGAGCAGTACTTC.

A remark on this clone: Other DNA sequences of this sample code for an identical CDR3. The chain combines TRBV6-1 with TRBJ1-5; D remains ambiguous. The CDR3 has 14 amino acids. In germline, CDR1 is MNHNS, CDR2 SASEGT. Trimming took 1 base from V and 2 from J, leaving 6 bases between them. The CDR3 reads CASSEGAGNQPQHF. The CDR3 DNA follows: TGTGCCAGCAGTGAAGGGGCAGGCAATCAGCCCCAGCATTTT.

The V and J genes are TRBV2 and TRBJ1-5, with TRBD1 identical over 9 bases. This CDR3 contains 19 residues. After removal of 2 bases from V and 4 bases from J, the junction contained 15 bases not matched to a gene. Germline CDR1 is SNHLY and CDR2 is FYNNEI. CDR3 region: CASSEHFVRETGGNQPQHF. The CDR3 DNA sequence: TGTGCCAGCAGTGAACACTTTGTGAGGGAGACAGGGGGTAATCAGCCCCAGCATTTT.

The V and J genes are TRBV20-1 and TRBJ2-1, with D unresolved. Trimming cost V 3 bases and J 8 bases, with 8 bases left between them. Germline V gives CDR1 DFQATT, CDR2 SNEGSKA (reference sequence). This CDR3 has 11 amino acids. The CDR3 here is CSARSRDEQFF. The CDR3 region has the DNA TGCAGTGCTAGGTCCCGGGATGAGCAGTTCTTC.

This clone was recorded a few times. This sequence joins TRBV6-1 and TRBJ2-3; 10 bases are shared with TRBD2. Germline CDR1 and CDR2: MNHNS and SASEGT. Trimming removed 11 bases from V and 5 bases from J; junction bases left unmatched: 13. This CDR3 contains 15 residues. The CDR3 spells CACRPGLALLDTQYF. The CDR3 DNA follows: TGTGCCTGCCGACCGGGACTAGCGCTACTAGATACGCAGTATTTT.

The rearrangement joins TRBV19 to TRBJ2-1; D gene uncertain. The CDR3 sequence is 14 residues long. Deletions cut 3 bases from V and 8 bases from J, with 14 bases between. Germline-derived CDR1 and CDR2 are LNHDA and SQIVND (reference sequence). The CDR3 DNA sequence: TGTGCCAGTAGTATTGGTTCGGGTGGGTATGAGCAGTTCTTC. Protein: CASSIGSGGYEQFF.

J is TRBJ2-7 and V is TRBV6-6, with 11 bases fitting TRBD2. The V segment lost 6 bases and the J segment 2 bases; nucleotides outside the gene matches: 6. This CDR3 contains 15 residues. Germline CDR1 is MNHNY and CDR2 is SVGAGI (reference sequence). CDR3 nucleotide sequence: TGTGCCAGCAGGGTAGCGGGAGGGCGAACCTACGAGCAGTACTTC. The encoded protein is CASRVAGGRTYEQYF.

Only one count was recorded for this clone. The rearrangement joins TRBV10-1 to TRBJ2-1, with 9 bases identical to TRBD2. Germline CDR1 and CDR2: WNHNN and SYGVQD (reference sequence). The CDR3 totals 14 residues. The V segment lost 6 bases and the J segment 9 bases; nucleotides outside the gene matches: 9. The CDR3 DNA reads TGCGCCAGCAGCGAAACTAGCGGGTTAACTGAGCAGTTCTTC. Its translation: CASSETSGLTEQFF.

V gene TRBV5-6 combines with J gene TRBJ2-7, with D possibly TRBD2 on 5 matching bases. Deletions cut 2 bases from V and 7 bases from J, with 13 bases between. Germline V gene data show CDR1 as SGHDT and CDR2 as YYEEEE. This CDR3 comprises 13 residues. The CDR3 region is CASSLPRTGEQYF. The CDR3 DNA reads TGTGCCAGCAGCTTACCACGGACGGGAGAGCAGTACTTC.

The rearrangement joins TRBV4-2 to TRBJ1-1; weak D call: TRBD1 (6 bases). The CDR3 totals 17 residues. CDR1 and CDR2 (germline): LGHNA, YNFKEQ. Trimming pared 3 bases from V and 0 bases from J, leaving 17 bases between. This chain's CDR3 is CASSHVGQQHLNTEAFF. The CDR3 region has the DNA TGTGCCAGCAGCCATGTCGGACAGCAACATTTGAACACTGAAGCTTTCTTT.